The 20 T cell receptor beta chains below all came from one sample that was sequenced in a study of human T cells and chemical hapten exposure. TCRdb re-called the RACE reads with MiXCR, one entry per CDR3 protein. This sample has 85,000 to 95,000 distinct CDR3 sequences; approximately 10% occur once, and the top ten carry roughly 2.3%. Documented time point: patch test 2, 6 weeks after DPC sensitization. As to treatment: therapeutic diphenylcyclopropenone sensitization with weekly scalp DPC. The material was whole blood, obtained in connection with sensitization to the hapten diphenylcyclopropenone (DPC). The origin of the receptors is a man aged 35-49 years with alopecia areata. Some clones in this sample may be carry-over from other donors' samples.

Only a few counts were recorded for this clonotype. V gene TRBV12-3 or TRBV12-4 combines with J gene TRBJ2-3; 10 bases are a match to TRBD2. This CDR3 has 15 amino acids. Trimming at V came to 2 bases and at J to 8 bases, leaving 7 bases not matched to a gene. The CDR3 sequence is CASSLLAGEVGTQYF. In DNA form, the CDR3 reads TGTGCCAGCAGTTTACTAGCGGGAGAAGTTGGTACGCAGTATTTT.

This chain connects TRBV6-2 or TRBV6-3 to TRBJ1-1, with D perhaps matching TRBD1 (5 bases). CDR1 and CDR2 (germline): MNHEY, SVGEGT. This CDR3 is built from 16 residues. V was shortened by 3 bases and J by 6 bases, with 20 bases between the two germline ends. For the CDR3, the DNA is TGTGCCAGCAGTTATTCAGGGAATCGGGCCGGAGCTGAAGCTTTCTTT. The encoded protein is CASSYSGNRAGAEAFF.

In its sample, this clonotype was seen a few times. V and J are TRBV4-3 and TRBJ2-7; TRBD1 agrees at 9 bases. The ends lost 4 bases at V and 4 bases at J; junction bases unmatched: 8. There are 15 residues in the CDR3. CDR1 and CDR2 (germline): LGHNA, YSLEER. The CDR3 reads CASSPRQGVAYEQYF. DNA for the CDR3: TGCGCCAGCAGCCCTCGACAGGGGGTGGCTTACGAGCAGTACTTC.

The chain joins TRBV27 to TRBJ1-3; TRBD1 matches 7 bases. The J segment lost 0 bases and the V segment lost 5 bases, leaving 13 bases of the junction unmatched. The germline CDR1 and CDR2 sequences are MNHEY and SMNVEV (reference sequence). The CDR3 spans 18 residues. CDR3 nucleotide sequence: TGTGCCAGCAGTCCAGATACGACAGGGAAATTCTCTGGAAACACCATATATTTT. Translating it yields CASSPDTTGKFSGNTIYF.

The sample holds a few counts of this clonotype. The chain recombines TRBV10-3 with TRBJ2-5, with 9 bases matching TRBD2. The CDR3 is 17 amino acids. J lost 3 bases, V lost 11 bases, and 19 bases had no gene match. The germline V gene has CDR1 ENHRY and CDR2 SYGVKD. This CDR3 reads CASQGTTLASGKETQYF. CDR3 nucleotides: TGTGCCTCCCAGGGCACCACTCTGGCTAGCGGGAAAGAGACCCAGTACTTC.

This chain connects TRBV5-5 to TRBJ2-7; 8 bases align to TRBD1. V shed 4 bases, J shed 5 bases, and the junction held 11 bases outside the gene matches. CDR1 is SGHKS and CDR2 is YYEKEE in the germline V gene (reference sequence). The CDR3 contains 15 residues. CDR3 residues: CASSDGQGGSHEQYV. In DNA, the CDR3 is TGTGCCAGCAGCGATGGACAGGGAGGTAGTCACGAGCAGTACGTC.

The table lists this clonotype with a few counts. The CDR3 sequence is CASGLSPGSVGDTQYF. CDR3 nucleotide sequence: TGTGCTAGTGGTTTGTCCCCAGGATCCGTGGGAGATACGCAGTATTTT. This chain joins TRBV12-5 and TRBJ2-3; the D is unclear. This CDR3 comprises 16 residues. With 2 bases removed from V and 5 bases from J, the gap between germline ends came to 17 bases. Germline CDR1 reads LGHNT; CDR2 reads FRNRAP.

The table lists this clonotype with a few counts. The chain employs TRBV29-1 and TRBJ2-1; D might be TRBD2 (6 bases). This CDR3 comprises 14 residues. V lost 0 bases and J 10 bases, leaving 16 bases between the germline ends. CDR1 is SQVTM, CDR2 ANQGSEA, per germline. This CDR3 is CSVEDKAGTQEQFF. The CDR3 DNA reads as TGCAGCGTTGAAGATAAGGCGGGGACTCAGGAGCAGTTCTTC.

The table lists this clonotype with a few counts. The V gene is TRBV7-3, the J gene TRBJ2-1; no clear D gene. The CDR3 has 14 amino acids. The germline V and J ends were trimmed by 6 bases and 8 bases, with 17 bases remaining between them. The germline V gene has CDR1 SGHTA and CDR2 FQGTGA. The CDR3 protein is CASRSSDPMYEQFF. The CDR3 region has the DNA TGTGCCAGCAGATCGAGTGATCCTATGTATGAGCAGTTCTTC.

This clonotype showed up many times. This chain joins TRBV6-2 or TRBV6-3 and TRBJ2-7; TRBD2 agrees at 13 bases. Germline CDR1 MNHEY, CDR2 SVGEGT. This CDR3 region has 16 residues. V shed 7 bases and J 4 bases; nucleotides not matched to a gene: 10. Written as DNA, the CDR3 is TGTGCCAGCAAAGCGAGGACTAGCGGGAGTCGGTACGAGCAGTACGTC. Its protein product is CASKARTSGSRYEQYV.

V is TRBV19 and J is TRBJ1-5; tentatively, D is TRBD1 (5 bases). With 6 bases removed from V and 0 bases from J, the gap between germline ends came to 18 bases. The CDR3 consists of 17 residues. Germline CDR1 reads LNHDA; CDR2 reads SQIVND (reference sequence). CDR3 in amino acids: CASRGTVRFYSNQPQHF. The DNA for the CDR3 is TGTGCCAGTAGAGGGACCGTTCGTTTTTATAGCAATCAGCCCCAGCATTTT. Supplemented by reference TRBV19 and TRBJ1-5, the full variable domain reads DGGITQSPKYLFRKEGQNVTLSCEQNLNHDAMYWYRQDPGQGLRLIYYSQIVNDFQKGDIAEGYSVSREKKESFPLTVTSAQKNPTAFYLCASRGTVRFYSNQPQHFGDGTRLSIL.

Only a few counts were recorded for this clonotype. V is TRBV29-1 and J is TRBJ1-3, with a weak D call TRBD1 (6 bases). Per the germline V gene, CDR1 is SQVTM and CDR2 is ANQGSEA. This CDR3 has 14 amino acids. V lost 4 bases to trimming and J lost 0 bases, with 10 bases between them. CDR3 protein: CSVVGGSSGNTIYF. In nucleotides, the CDR3 is TGCAGCGTTGTAGGGGGGAGCTCTGGAAACACCATATATTTT.

The chain links TRBV21-1 to TRBJ2-7. TRBV21-1 is tagged as a pseudogene. The CDR3 runs to 14 residues. The CDR3 sequence: CASSKRWVWNDQYV. CDR3 coding DNA: TGTGCCAGCAGCAAAAGGTGGGTCTGGAACGATCAGTACGTC.

In its sample, this clonotype was seen a few times. The chain carries TRBV10-2 and TRBJ2-7; no clear D. Trimming removed 4 bases at V and 7 bases at J, with 11 bases between. This CDR3 is built from 12 residues. The germline V gene has CDR1 WSHSY and CDR2 SAAADI. This CDR3 is CASSAVLREQYV. CDR3 nucleotides: TGCGCCAGCAGTGCGGTACTGCGGGAGCAGTACGTC.

This chain links TRBV14 with TRBJ2-2; 10 nucleotides line up with TRBD2. With 4 bases clipped from V and 7 bases from J, the junction kept 9 bases outside the gene matches. The CDR3 consists of 16 residues. CDR1 SGHDN and CDR2 FVKESK come from the germline V gene. The CDR3 protein is CASSLFSGRSVGELFF. The CDR3 DNA sequence: TGTGCCAGCAGCCTATTTAGCGGGAGGAGTGTCGGGGAGCTGTTTTTT.

J is TRBJ2-4 and V is TRBV5-3, with TRBD1 matching over 7 bases. TRBV5-3 is labeled an ORF, and its function is uncertain. The CDR3 has 13 amino acids. V was clipped by 3 bases and J by 8 bases; unmatched bases: 5. The CDR3 nucleotides are TGTGCCAGAAGCTCTCGACAGGGAGACATTCAGTACTTC. This translates into CARSSRQGDIQYF.

Many counts were recorded for this clonotype. The CDR3 DNA follows: TGTGCCAGCAGCTTAGTTCTAACCAGCACAGATACGCAGTATTTT. This sequence encodes CASSLVLTSTDTQYF. The chain combines TRBV7-2 with TRBJ2-3; D is ambiguous. V was clipped by 1 base and J by 0 bases, with 8 bases between them. CDR3 length: 15 residues. Looked up from germline, CDR1 is SGHTA and CDR2 is FQGNSA.

This clonotype was detected ten times or more. The chain employs TRBV29-1 and TRBJ1-1; 8 positions match TRBD1. Germline lookup yields CDR1 SQVTM and CDR2 ANQGSEA. V lost 3 bases, J lost 4 bases, and 4 bases stayed unmatched. The CDR3 is made up of 13 amino acids. DNA of the CDR3: TGCAGCGTTGAGCAGGGGGCGGCCACTGAAGCTTTCTTT. Translated, it gives CSVEQGAATEAFF. Based on the CDR3 plus reference TRBV29-1 and TRBJ1-1, the full variable domain is SAVISQKPSRDICQRGTSLTIQCQVDSQVTMMFWYRQQPGQSLTLIATANQGSEATYESGFVIDKFPISRPNLTFSTLTVSNMSPEDSSIYLCSVEQGAATEAFFGQGTRLTVV.

This clonotype has a handful of counts. The J gene is TRBJ2-1, the V gene TRBV18; 15 positions match TRBD2. The trim removed 2 bases at V and 7 bases at J, leaving 0 bases unmatched. Looked up from germline, CDR1 is KGHSH and CDR2 is LQKENI. The CDR3 is 15 residues long. DNA for the CDR3: TGTGCCAGCTCACCAGGACTAGCGGGAGGGAATGAGCAGTTCTTC. It codes for CASSPGLAGGNEQFF.

This clonotype turned up a few times. The chain combines TRBV7-9 with TRBJ2-5; D unclear. The CDR3 is 15 residues long. Trimming took 5 bases from V and 2 from J, leaving 15 bases between them. Germline values: CDR1 SEHNR, CDR2 FQNEAQ (reference sequence). The CDR3 nucleotides are TGTGCCAGCAGCACCAAGAGGCAGGTTCAAGAGACCCAGTACTTC. This codes for CASSTKRQVQETQYF.